This T cell receptor (beta chain) is from a study of cytomegalovirus exposure and HLA in healthy donors. Trimming shortened V by 5 bases and J by 6 bases, and 14 bases separated the two germline ends. The length of the CDR3 is 14 residues. Germline-derived CDR1 and CDR2 are SEHNR and FQNEAQ (reference sequence). Amplification used 60 Vbeta primers and 13 Jbeta primers. Assay used: immunoSEQ multiplex PCR; TCRdb lists only in-frame clones, some missing. This table holds roughly 150,000 clones, 82% found once. The specimen was PBMCs. The chain joins TRBV7-9 to TRBJ2-1; tentative D call: TRBD1 (6 bases). The receptor comes from a woman aged 50 to 65 in good health and CMV-seropositive. CDR3 sequence reads: CASSIGGGLNEQFF. The CDR3 nucleotides read TGTGCCAGCAGCATAGGTGGGGGCCTCAATGAGCAGTTCTTC. Based on the CDR3 plus reference TRBV7-9 and TRBJ2-1, the full variable domain is DTGVSQNPRHKITKRGQNVTFRCDPISEHNRLYWYRQTLGQGPEFLTYFQNEAQLEKSRLLSDRFSAERPKGSFSTLEIQRTEQGDSAMYLCASSIGGGLNEQFFGPGTRLTVL.